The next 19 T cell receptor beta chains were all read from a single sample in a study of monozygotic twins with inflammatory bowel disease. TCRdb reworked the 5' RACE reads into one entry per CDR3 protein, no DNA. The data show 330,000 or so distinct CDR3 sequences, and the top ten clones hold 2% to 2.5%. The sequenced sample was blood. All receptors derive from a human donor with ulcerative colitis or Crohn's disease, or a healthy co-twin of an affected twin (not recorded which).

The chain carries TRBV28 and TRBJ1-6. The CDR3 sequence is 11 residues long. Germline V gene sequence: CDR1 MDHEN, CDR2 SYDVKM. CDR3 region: CASRTASPLHF. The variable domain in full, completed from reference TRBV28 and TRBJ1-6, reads DVKVTQSSRYLVKRTGEKVFLECVQDMDHENMFWYRQDPGLGLRLIYFSYDVKMKEKGDIPEGYSVSREKKERFSLILESASTNQTSMYLCASRTASPLHFGNGTRLTVT.

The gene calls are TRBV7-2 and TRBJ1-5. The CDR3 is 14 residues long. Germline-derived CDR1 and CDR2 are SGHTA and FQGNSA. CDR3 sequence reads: CASSLSRLSQPQHF.

CDR3 sequence: CASSVDRGRETQNF. The chain has TRBV9 and TRBJ2-5; TCRdb selects TRBD1, and the lack of DNA leaves this call unchecked. This CDR3 has 14 amino acids. The germline V gene has CDR1 SGDLS and CDR2 YYNGEE.

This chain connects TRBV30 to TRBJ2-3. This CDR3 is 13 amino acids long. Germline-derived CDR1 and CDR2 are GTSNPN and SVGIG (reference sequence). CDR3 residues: CAWSRYSTDTQYF.

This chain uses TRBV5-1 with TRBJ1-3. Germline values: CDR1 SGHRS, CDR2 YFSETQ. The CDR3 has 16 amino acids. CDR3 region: CASSLGPNHSGNTIYF.

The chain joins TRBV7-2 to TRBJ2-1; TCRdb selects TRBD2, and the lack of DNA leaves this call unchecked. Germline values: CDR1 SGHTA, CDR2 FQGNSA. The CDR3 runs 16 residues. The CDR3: CASSLRGLASSHEQFF. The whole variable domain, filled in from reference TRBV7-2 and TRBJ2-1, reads GAGVSQSPSNKVTEKGKDVELRCDPISGHTALYWYRQSLGQGLEFLIYFQGNSAPDKSGLPSDRFSAERTGGSVSTLTIQRTQQEDSAVYLCASSLRGLASSHEQFFGPGTRLTVL.

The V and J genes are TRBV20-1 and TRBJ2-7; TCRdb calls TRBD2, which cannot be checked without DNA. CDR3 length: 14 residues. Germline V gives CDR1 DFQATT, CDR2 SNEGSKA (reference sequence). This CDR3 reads CSASIVSGNYEQYF.

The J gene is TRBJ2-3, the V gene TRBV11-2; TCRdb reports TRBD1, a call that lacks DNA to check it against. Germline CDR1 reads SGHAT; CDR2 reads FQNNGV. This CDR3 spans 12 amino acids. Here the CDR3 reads CASNNGGFTQYF. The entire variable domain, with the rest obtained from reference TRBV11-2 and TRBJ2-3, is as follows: EAGVAQSPRYKIIEKRQSVAFWCNPISGHATLYWYQQILGQGPKLLIQFQNNGVVDDSQLPKDRFSAERLKGVDSTLKIQPAKLEDSAVYLCASNNGGFTQYFGPGTRLTVL.

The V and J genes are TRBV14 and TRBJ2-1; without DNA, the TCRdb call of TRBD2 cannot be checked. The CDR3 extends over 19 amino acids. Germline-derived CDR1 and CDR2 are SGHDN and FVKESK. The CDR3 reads CASSQDRRQGYSRGNEQFF.

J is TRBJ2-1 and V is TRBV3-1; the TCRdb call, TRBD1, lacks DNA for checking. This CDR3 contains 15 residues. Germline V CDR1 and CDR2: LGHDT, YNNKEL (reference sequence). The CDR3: CASSFDRGQRNEQFF.

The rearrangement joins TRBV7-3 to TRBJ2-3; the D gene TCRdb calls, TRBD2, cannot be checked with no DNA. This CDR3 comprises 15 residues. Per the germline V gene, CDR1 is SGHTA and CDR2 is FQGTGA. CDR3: CASSLKPSGTDTQYF.

The CDR3 loop reads CASSAGTGVADTQYF. The V gene is TRBV5-1, the J gene TRBJ2-3; TCRdb's D call, TRBD1, is unchecked because there is no DNA. CDR1 is SGHRS and CDR2 is YFSETQ in the germline V gene. The CDR3 contains 15 residues. Full variable domain (missing parts from reference TRBV5-1 and TRBJ2-3): KAGVTQTPRYLIKTRGQQVTLSCSPISGHRSVSWYQQTPGQGLQFLFEYFSETQRNKGNFPGRFSGRQFSNSRSEMNVSTLELGDSALYLCASSAGTGVADTQYFGPGTRLTVL.

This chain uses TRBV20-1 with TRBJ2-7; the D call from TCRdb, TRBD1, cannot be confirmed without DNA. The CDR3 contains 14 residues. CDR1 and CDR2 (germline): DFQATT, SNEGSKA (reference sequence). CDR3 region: CSARDGGGLYEQYF.

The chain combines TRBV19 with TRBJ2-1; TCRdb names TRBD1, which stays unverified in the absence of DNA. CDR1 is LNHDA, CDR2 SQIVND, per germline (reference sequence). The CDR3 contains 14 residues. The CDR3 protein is CASSIRAGDNEQFF. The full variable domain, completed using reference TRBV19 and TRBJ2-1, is DGGITQSPKYLFRKEGQNVTLSCEQNLNHDAMYWYRQDPGQGLRLIYYSQIVNDFQKGDIAEGYSVSREKKESFPLTVTSAQKNPTAFYLCASSIRAGDNEQFFGPGTRLTVL.

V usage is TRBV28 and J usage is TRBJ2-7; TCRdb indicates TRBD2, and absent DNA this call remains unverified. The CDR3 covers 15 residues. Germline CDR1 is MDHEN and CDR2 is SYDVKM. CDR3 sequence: CASRGRGGLGYEQYF. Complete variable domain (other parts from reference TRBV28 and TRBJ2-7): DVKVTQSSRYLVKRTGEKVFLECVQDMDHENMFWYRQDPGLGLRLIYFSYDVKMKEKGDIPEGYSVSREKKERFSLILESASTNQTSMYLCASRGRGGLGYEQYFGPGTRLTVT.

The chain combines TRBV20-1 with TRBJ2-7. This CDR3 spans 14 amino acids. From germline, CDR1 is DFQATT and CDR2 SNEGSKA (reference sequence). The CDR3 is CSARGDYLAYEQYF.

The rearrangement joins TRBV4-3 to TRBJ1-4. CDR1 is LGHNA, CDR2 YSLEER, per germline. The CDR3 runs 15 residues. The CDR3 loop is CASSLWVSSNEKLFF.

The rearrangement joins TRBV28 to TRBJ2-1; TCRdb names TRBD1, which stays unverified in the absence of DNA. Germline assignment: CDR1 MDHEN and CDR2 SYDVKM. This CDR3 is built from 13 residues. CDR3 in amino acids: CASSPPGYNEQFF.

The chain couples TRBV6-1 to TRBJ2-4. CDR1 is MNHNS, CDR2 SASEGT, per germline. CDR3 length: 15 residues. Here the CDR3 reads CASSEAALARNIQYF.